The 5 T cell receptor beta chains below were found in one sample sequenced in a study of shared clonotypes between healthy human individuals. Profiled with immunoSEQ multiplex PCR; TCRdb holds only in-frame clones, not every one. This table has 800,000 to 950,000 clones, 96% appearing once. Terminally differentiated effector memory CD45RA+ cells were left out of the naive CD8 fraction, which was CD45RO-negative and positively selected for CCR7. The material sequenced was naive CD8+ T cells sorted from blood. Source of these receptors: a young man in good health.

The CDR3 sequence is CASSQEELNTGELFF. In DNA form, the CDR3 reads TGCGCCAGCAGCCAAGAGGAATTGAACACCGGGGAGCTGTTTTTT. This chain uses TRBV4-1 with TRBJ2-2; no clear D gene. Germline V gives CDR1 MGHRA, CDR2 YSYEKL. This CDR3 spans 15 amino acids. Trimming left V 0 bases short and J 1 base short, with 6 bases between.

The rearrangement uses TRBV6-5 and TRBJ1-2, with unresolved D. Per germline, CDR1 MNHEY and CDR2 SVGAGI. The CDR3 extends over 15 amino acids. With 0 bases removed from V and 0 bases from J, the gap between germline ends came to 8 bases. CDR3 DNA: TGTGCCAGCAGTTACTCCGGTATGGCTAACTATGGCTACACCTTC. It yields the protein CASSYSGMANYGYTF.

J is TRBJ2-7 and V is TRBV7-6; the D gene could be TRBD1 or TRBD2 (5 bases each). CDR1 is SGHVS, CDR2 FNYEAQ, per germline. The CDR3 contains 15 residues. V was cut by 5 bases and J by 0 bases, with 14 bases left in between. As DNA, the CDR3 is TGTGCCAGCAGCCCAGGCGAGGGGTTCTCCTACGAGCAGTACTTC. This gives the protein CASSPGEGFSYEQYF.

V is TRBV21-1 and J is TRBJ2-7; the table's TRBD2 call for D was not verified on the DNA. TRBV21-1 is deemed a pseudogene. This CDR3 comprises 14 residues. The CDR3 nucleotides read TGTGCCAGCAGCTCGCGGGAAGGTCACTACGAGCAGTACTTC. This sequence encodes CASSSREGHYEQYF.

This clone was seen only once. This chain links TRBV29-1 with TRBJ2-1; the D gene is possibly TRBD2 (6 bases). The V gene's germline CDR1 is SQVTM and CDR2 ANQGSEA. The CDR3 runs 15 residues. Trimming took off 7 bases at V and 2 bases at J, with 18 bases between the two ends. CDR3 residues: CSADGGPPAYNEQFF. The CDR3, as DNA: TGCAGCGCAGACGGAGGGCCTCCAGCCTACAATGAGCAGTTCTTC.